This TCR beta chain was found in a study of long-term antiretroviral therapy in people with HIV. About 1-10 million cryopreserved PBMC were held in samples before DNA extraction. From germline, CDR1 is MNHEY and CDR2 SMNVEV (reference sequence). The CDR3 is made up of 15 amino acids. The trim removed 3 bases at V and 0 bases at J, leaving 4 bases unmatched. immunoSEQ v3.0 was run at survey level. Only in-frame clones appear in the TCRdb table, and some are missing; sequencing was by immunoSEQ multiplex PCR. This table has roughly 16,000 clones, 77% appearing once. Material: unsorted PBMCs, obtained 2.1 years after starting antiretroviral therapy. This receptor was identified in a man aged 40-49 years with HIV. This chain connects TRBV27 to TRBJ2-5, with 7 bases identical to TRBD2. The CDR3 region is CASSFYGGYQETQYF. The CDR3 bases are TGTGCCAGCAGTTTCTACGGGGGGTACCAAGAGACCCAGTACTTC.